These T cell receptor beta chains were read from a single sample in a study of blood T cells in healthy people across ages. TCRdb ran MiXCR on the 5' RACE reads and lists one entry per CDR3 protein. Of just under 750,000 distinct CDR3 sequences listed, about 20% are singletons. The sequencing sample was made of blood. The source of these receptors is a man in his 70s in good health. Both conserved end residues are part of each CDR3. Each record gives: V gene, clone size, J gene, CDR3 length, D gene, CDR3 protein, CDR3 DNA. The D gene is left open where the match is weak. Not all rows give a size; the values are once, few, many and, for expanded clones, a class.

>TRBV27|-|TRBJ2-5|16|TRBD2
CASIPGLAGPRVTQYF
TGTGCCAGCATCCCGGGACTAGCGGGACCCCGGGTGACCCAGTACTTC
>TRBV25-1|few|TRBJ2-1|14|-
CASSESVQYNEQFF
TGTGCCAGCAGTGAATCCGTCCAGTACAATGAGCAGTTCTTC
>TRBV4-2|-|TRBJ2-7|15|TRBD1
CASSQATGVRYEQYF
TGTGCCAGCAGCCAAGCGACAGGGGTAAGATACGAGCAGTACTTC
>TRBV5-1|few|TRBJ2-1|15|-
CASSLGWSPSAEQFF
TGCGCCAGCAGCTTGGGATGGAGTCCCTCGGCGGAGCAGTTCTTC
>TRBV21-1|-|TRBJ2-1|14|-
CASRQDQGANEQFF
TGTGCCAGCCGGCAGGATCAGGGGGCCAATGAGCAGTTCTTC
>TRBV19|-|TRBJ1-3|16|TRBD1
CASSLRDSLSGNTIYF
TGTGCCAGTAGTCTTCGGGACAGCCTCTCTGGAAACACCATATATTTT
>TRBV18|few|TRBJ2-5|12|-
CASSLLYETQYF
TGTGCCAGCTCACTCCTTTATGAGACCCAGTACTTC
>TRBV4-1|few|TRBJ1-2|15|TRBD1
CASSQAWDSNYGYTF
TGCGCCAGCAGCCAAGCCTGGGACAGTAATTATGGCTACACCTTC
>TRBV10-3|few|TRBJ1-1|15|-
CAIRDPGRENTEAFF
TGTGCCATCAGGGACCCGGGACGGGAGAACACTGAAGCTTTCTTT
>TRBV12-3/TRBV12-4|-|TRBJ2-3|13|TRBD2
CASTRRLAVTQYF
TGTGCCAGCACCCGAAGGCTAGCGGTTACGCAGTATTTT
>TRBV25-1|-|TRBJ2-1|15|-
CASQHRDSKYNEQFF
TGTGCCAGCCAACACCGGGACTCCAAATACAATGAGCAGTTCTTC
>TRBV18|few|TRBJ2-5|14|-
CASSAPGNQETQYF
TGTGCCAGCTCAGCCCCAGGTAACCAAGAGACCCAGTACTTC
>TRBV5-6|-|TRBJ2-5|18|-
CASSLGGVNPFGRETQYF
TGTGCCAGCAGCTTGGGTGGGGTAAACCCTTTTGGTCGAGAGACCCAGTACTTC
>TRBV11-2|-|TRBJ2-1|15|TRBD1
CASSLGRTGGDEQFF
TGTGCCAGCAGCTTGGGCAGGACAGGGGGGGATGAGCAGTTCTTC
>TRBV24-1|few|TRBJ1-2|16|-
CATSDPADSANYGYTF
TGTGCCACCAGTGACCCCGCGGACAGCGCTAACTATGGCTACACCTTC
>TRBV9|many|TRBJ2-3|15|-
CASSGRDGRTDTQYF
TGTGCCAGCAGCGGACGGGACGGCCGCACAGATACGCAGTATTTT
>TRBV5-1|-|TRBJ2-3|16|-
CASSGWDIASTDTQYF
TGCGCCAGCAGCGGCTGGGACATCGCTAGCACAGATACGCAGTATTTT
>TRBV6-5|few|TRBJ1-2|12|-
CASSYEGLSYTF
TGTGCCAGCAGTTACGAGGGATTGAGCTACACCTTC
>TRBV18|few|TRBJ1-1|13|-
CASSTQGGTEAFF
TGTGCCAGCTCGACACAGGGAGGGACTGAAGCTTTCTTT
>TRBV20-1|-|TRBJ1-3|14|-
CSARRGLGGNTIYF
TGCAGTGCTAGACGGGGACTGGGAGGAAACACCATATATTTT
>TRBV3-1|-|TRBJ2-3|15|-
CASSQERASTDTQYF
TGTGCCAGCAGCCAAGAAAGGGCCAGCACAGATACGCAGTATTTT
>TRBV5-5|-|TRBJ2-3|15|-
CASSEWTELTDTQYF
TGTGCCAGCAGCGAATGGACCGAATTAACAGATACGCAGTATTTT